These 4 T cell receptor beta chains came from one sample sequenced in a study of CXCR3-negative and CXCR3-positive naive CD8 T cells. These receptors' targets are unknown. Study findings and constraints: The TRB CDR3s that CXCR3-positive naive cells carried were more hydrophobic than those of CXCR3-negative naive cells.

Libraries were UMI-labeled 5' RACE TRB cDNA. TCRdb reprocessed the 5' RACE reads; each CDR3 protein has one entry and no DNA is given. The sample table sets out 50,000 to 65,000 distinct CDR3 sequences. Sequencing was done on a sample of naive CXCR3+ CD8+ T cells from blood. Subset here: CD45RO-CCR7+CD27+CD95- naive CD8+ T cells expressing CXCR3 (TNR3+). These receptors all come from a human donor in good health. Some clones in this sample may be carry-over from other donors' samples.

The V and J genes are TRBV12-3 or TRBV12-4 and TRBJ1-5. This CDR3 is 16 amino acids long. CDR3 protein: CASSPCTELSNQPQHF.

The gene calls are TRBV12-3 or TRBV12-4 and TRBJ2-3; TCRdb outputs TRBD1, but without DNA this stays unchecked. The CDR3 spans 16 residues. The CDR3 region is CASSTLTGSAADTQYF.

The rearrangement joins TRBV7-6 to TRBJ2-1. The CDR3 runs to 16 residues. The germline CDR1 and CDR2 sequences are SGHVS and FNYEAQ. The CDR3 is CASSLVGGGSYNEQFF.

The V call is TRBV7-9, the J call TRBJ1-3; as DNA is missing, the TRBD1 call by TCRdb cannot be tested. This CDR3 is built from 15 residues. The germline CDR1 and CDR2 sequences are SEHNR and FQNEAQ (reference sequence). The CDR3 reads CASSPGGRSGNTIYF.